Each of the 27 T cell receptor beta chains below was sequenced from the same sample in a study of memory CD4+ T cells and cytomegalovirus serostatus. The sort gate was single viable CD3+CD4+CD8-CD45RO+ cells for memory CD4+ T cells. Using immunoSEQ multiplex PCR, the repertoire was profiled, and TCRdb retains in-frame clones only, with some absent. The sample includes under 75,000 clones, over 70% of them seen just once. Sequencing was performed on memory CD4+ T cells from blood. These receptors were obtained from an adult in good health and CMV-seronegative. Some clones in this sample may be carry-over from other donors' samples.

This clone was picked up a small number of times. Other DNA sequences in this specimen translate into the identical CDR3. The J gene is TRBJ1-2, the V gene TRBV6-5, with unresolved D. The germline V gene has CDR1 MNHEY and CDR2 SVGAGI. The CDR3 has 11 amino acids. Deletions cut 6 bases from V and 2 bases from J, with 4 bases between. The DNA for the CDR3 is TGTGCCAGCAGAAGGAACTATGGCTACACCTTC. It codes for CASRRNYGYTF.

The chain recombines TRBV25-1 with TRBJ2-7, with D tentatively TRBD1 (5 bases). V lost 5 bases and J 0 bases, leaving 8 bases between the germline ends. Germline CDR1 reads MGHDK; CDR2 reads SYGVNS. The CDR3 sequence is 13 residues long. The CDR3 region has the DNA TGTGCCAGCAGTCGACAGTCCTCCTACGAGCAGTACTTC. Its translation: CASSRQSSYEQYF.

The rearrangement joins TRBV29-1 to TRBJ1-2; D is uncertain. Trimming took 3 bases from V and 1 from J, leaving 6 bases between them. The CDR3 runs 12 residues. From germline, CDR1 is SQVTM and CDR2 ANQGSEA. The CDR3: CSVESFNYGYTF. The CDR3 DNA sequence: TGCAGCGTTGAGTCTTTTAACTATGGCTACACCTTC.

J is TRBJ1-6 and V is TRBV6-6; D call uncertain. CDR3 length equals 13 residues. V was pared by 6 bases and J by 7 bases, with 10 bases between. CDR1 is MNHNY and CDR2 is SVGAGI in the germline V gene (reference sequence). Here the CDR3 reads CASSLQRNSPLHF. CDR3 nucleotides: TGTGCCAGCAGCTTACAGAGGAATTCACCCCTCCACTTT.

V and J are TRBV27 and TRBJ2-7; 9 nucleotides line up with TRBD2. The germline gives CDR1 MNHEY, CDR2 SMNVEV (reference sequence). The CDR3 runs 14 residues. The J segment lost 9 bases and the V segment lost 2 bases, leaving 8 bases of the junction unmatched. The CDR3 spells CASSLVSGRSGQYF. The CDR3 DNA sequence: TGTGCCAGCAGTTTAGTCAGCGGGAGGAGCGGGCAGTACTTC.

This clone has more than one count but fewer than ten. The gene calls are TRBV28 and TRBJ2-1, with 7 bases aligning to TRBD2. The CDR3 runs to 13 residues. Germline values: CDR1 MDHEN, CDR2 SYDVKM. V dropped 3 bases and J dropped 13; count of bases not matched to a gene: 9. The CDR3 is CASSFYIWTRQFF. The CDR3 nucleotides read TGTGCCAGCAGTTTTTATATTTGGACTAGACAGTTCTTC.

V gene TRBV6-1 combines with J gene TRBJ1-2; no definite D call. Germline CDR1 is MNHNS and CDR2 is SASEGT. V was cut by 6 bases and J by 5 bases, with 10 bases left in between. The CDR3 is made up of 12 amino acids. The DNA of the CDR3 is TGTGCCAGCAGGGCTGACTATTATGGCTACACCTTC. As protein: CASRADYYGYTF.

With respect to this clone: The junction does not match germline at one end; this may be a read error. This chain uses TRBV10-3 with TRBJ2-3; 8 bases map to TRBD2. CDR1 ENHRY and CDR2 SYGVKD come from the germline V gene. The CDR3 extends over 12 amino acids. The CDR3 DNA follows: TGTGCCGTCAGCGGGGGCGCAGATACGCAGTATTTT. Its translation is CAVSGGADTQYF.

The genes are TRBV13 and TRBJ2-7, with 10 bases matching TRBD1. Germline V gene lookup returns CDR1 PRHDT and CDR2 FYEKMQ (reference sequence). The length of the CDR3 is 16 residues. Unmatched junction bases numbered 9, after V lost 5 bases and J lost 2 bases. DNA for the CDR3: TGTGCCAGCAGCCTTATGGAAGGGACAGGGGCCTACGAGCAGTACTTC. Its protein product is CASSLMEGTGAYEQYF.

The V call is TRBV2, the J call TRBJ2-2; a possible D gene is TRBD1 (6 bases). This CDR3 has 16 residues. CDR1 and CDR2 (germline): SNHLY, FYNNEI. Trimming pared 5 bases from V and 1 base from J, leaving 14 bases between. Here the CDR3 DNA reads TGTGCCAGCAGTCGAAGGGGGATGTTGAACACCGGGGAGCTGTTTTTT. Translated, it gives CASSRRGMLNTGELFF.

This sequence joins TRBV19 and TRBJ1-1; maybe TRBD1 (5 bases). Germline CDR1 reads LNHDA; CDR2 reads SQIVND (reference sequence). V lost 5 bases and J 3 bases, leaving 10 bases between the germline ends. The CDR3 is 13 amino acids. CDR3 protein: CASSRSRDTEAFF. CDR3 in DNA: TGTGCCAGTAGTCGATCCAGGGACACTGAAGCTTTCTTT. The full variable domain, rest sourced from reference TRBV19 and TRBJ1-1, is DGGITQSPKYLFRKEGQNVTLSCEQNLNHDAMYWYRQDPGQGLRLIYYSQIVNDFQKGDIAEGYSVSREKKESFPLTVTSAQKNPTAFYLCASSRSRDTEAFFGQGTRLTVV.

The CDR3 nucleotides are TGCGCCAGCACCAAAGGGGGGGATTATAATTCACCCCTCCACTTT. Translated, it gives CASTKGGDYNSPLHF. V is TRBV5-1 and J is TRBJ1-6; perhaps TRBD1 as D (6 bases). The V end lost 6 bases, the J end lost 4 bases, and 14 bases lay between the germline ends. The CDR3 has 15 amino acids. The V gene's germline CDR1 is SGHRS and CDR2 YFSETQ. The entire variable domain, with the rest obtained from reference TRBV5-1 and TRBJ1-6, is as follows: KAGVTQTPRYLIKTRGQQVTLSCSPISGHRSVSWYQQTPGQGLQFLFEYFSETQRNKGNFPGRFSGRQFSNSRSEMNVSTLELGDSALYLCASTKGGDYNSPLHFGNGTRLTVT.

The chain is built from TRBV18 and TRBJ1-5; tentatively, D is TRBD1 (6 bases). V was shortened by 3 bases and J by 0 bases, with 9 bases between the two germline ends. Germline V gene sequence: CDR1 KGHSH, CDR2 LQKENI. The CDR3 has 15 residues. In DNA form, the CDR3 reads TGTGCCAGCTCACCGACAGGAGCTAGCAATCAGCCCCAGCATTTT. It encodes CASSPTGASNQPQHF.

This sequence joins TRBV6-1 and TRBJ2-7; the match to TRBD1 covers 7 bases. CDR3 length equals 15 residues. V lost 4 bases and J lost 4; bases outside the gene matches: 10. Germline V lookup: CDR1 MNHNS, CDR2 SASEGT. The CDR3 coding sequence is TGTGCCAGCAGTGCCGAACAGGGGCGGGTTTACGAGCAGTACTTC. It translates to CASSAEQGRVYEQYF.

The chain uses TRBV18 and TRBJ1-1; tentatively, D is TRBD1 (5 bases). The germline CDR1 and CDR2 sequences are KGHSH and LQKENI. The V end lost 4 bases, the J end lost 1 base, and 10 bases lay between the germline ends. The CDR3 contains 14 residues. The CDR3 bases are TGTGCCAGCTCACTCCCGGACACGAACACTGAAGCTTTCTTT. This codes for CASSLPDTNTEAFF.

This clone was counted a few times. The V and J genes are TRBV2 and TRBJ1-5; a possible D gene is TRBD1 (6 bases). The CDR3 has 13 residues. Germline CDR1 and CDR2: SNHLY and FYNNEI. Trimming pared 7 bases from V and 4 bases from J, leaving 11 bases between. CDR3 in DNA: TGTGCCAGCATGCGGGACACTAATCAGCCCCAGCATTTT. This codes for CASMRDTNQPQHF.

This chain joins TRBV6-5 and TRBJ2-2; D possibly corresponds to TRBD2 (6 bases). Germline V gene data show CDR1 as MNHEY and CDR2 as SVGAGI. V was clipped by 6 bases and J by 5 bases, with 7 bases between them. This CDR3 region has 12 residues. Written as DNA, the CDR3 is TGTGCCAGCAGCCTAGCGACCGGGGAGCTGTTTTTT. This gives the protein CASSLATGELFF.

This chain connects TRBV5-4 to TRBJ1-2; 7 nucleotides agree with TRBD1. The trim removed 4 bases at V and 4 bases at J, leaving 10 bases unmatched. Germline CDR1 is SGHNT and CDR2 is YYREEE (reference sequence). The CDR3 totals 15 residues. CDR3 in amino acids: CASSPWDSRGYGYTF. The CDR3 nucleotides read TGTGCCAGCAGCCCCTGGGACAGTAGAGGCTATGGCTACACCTTC.

By frequency in the sample, this clone is medium-sized. The chain employs TRBV29-1 and TRBJ1-1, with 8 nucleotides matching TRBD1. The CDR3 covers 14 residues. Unmatched junction bases numbered 4, after V lost 3 bases and J lost 1 base. CDR1 is SQVTM and CDR2 is ANQGSEA in the germline V gene. The CDR3 sequence is CSVDTGTGNTEAFF. CDR3 nucleotides: TGCAGCGTTGATACGGGGACAGGGAACACTGAAGCTTTCTTT.

V and J are TRBV5-4 and TRBJ2-5; the D gene is possibly TRBD2 (6 bases). The CDR3 has 13 amino acids. V dropped 1 base and J dropped 5 bases, with 9 bases sitting between them. Looked up from germline, CDR1 is SGHNT and CDR2 is YYREEE (reference sequence). The DNA for the CDR3 is TGTGCCAGCAGCTTGTTCAGCGGGGAGACCCAGTACTTC. Translating it yields CASSLFSGETQYF. The complete variable domain, with remaining parts taken from reference TRBV5-4 and TRBJ2-5, reads ETGVTQSPTHLIKTRGQQVTLRCSSQSGHNTVSWYQQALGQGPQFIFQYYREEENGRGNFPPRFSGLQFPNYSSELNVNALELDDSALYLCASSLFSGETQYFGPGTRLLVL.

The chain recombines TRBV27 with TRBJ2-7; no firm D call. Trimming took off 5 bases at V and 6 bases at J, with 17 bases between the two ends. The germline V gene encodes CDR1 MNHEY and CDR2 SMNVEV (reference sequence). The length of the CDR3 is 14 residues. The chain's CDR3 is CASSTHDSLREQYF. For the CDR3, the DNA is TGTGCCAGCAGTACTCATGACTCGCTTCGCGAGCAGTACTTC.

The chain carries TRBV5-6 and TRBJ2-5, with 14 nucleotides matching TRBD2. Germline-derived CDR1 and CDR2 are SGHDT and YYEEEE. V dropped 4 bases and J dropped 3; count of bases not matched to a gene: 2. The CDR3 spans 15 residues. CDR3 in amino acids: CASSLGLAGEETQYF. The CDR3, as DNA: TGTGCCAGCAGCCTGGGACTAGCGGGAGAAGAGACCCAGTACTTC.

The CDR3 loop is CASSSTVLYEQYF. CDR3 in DNA: TGCGCCAGCAGCTCCACTGTACTCTACGAGCAGTACTTC. This sequence joins TRBV5-1 and TRBJ2-7; D call uncertain. V lost 3 bases and J 3 bases, leaving 10 bases between the germline ends. The CDR3 is made up of 13 amino acids. The germline V gene encodes CDR1 SGHRS and CDR2 YFSETQ.

In its sample, this clone was seen a few times. The chain employs TRBV28 and TRBJ2-4, with 7 bases matching TRBD1. This CDR3 is 14 amino acids long. Germline CDR1 is MDHEN and CDR2 is SYDVKM. Trimming took 6 bases from V and 5 from J; bases not matched to a gene: 7. The CDR3: CASSPTGIQNIQYF. The CDR3 DNA reads TGTGCCAGCAGCCCGACAGGGATCCAAAACATTCAGTACTTC. The variable domain in full, with the rest retrieved from reference TRBV28 and TRBJ2-4, is DVKVTQSSRYLVKRTGEKVFLECVQDMDHENMFWYRQDPGLGLRLIYFSYDVKMKEKGDIPEGYSVSREKKERFSLILESASTNQTSMYLCASSPTGIQNIQYFGAGTRLSVL.

Only one count was recorded for this clone. This chain's CDR3 is CASSVGTSGYEQYF. For the CDR3, the DNA is TGTGCCAGCAGCGTAGGAACTAGCGGTTACGAGCAGTACTTC. The J gene is TRBJ2-7, the V gene TRBV9; 8 positions match TRBD2. The CDR3 loop spans 14 amino acids. The germline CDR1 and CDR2 sequences are SGDLS and YYNGEE. The V gene end was trimmed by 0 bases and the J gene end by 4 bases; junction bases not matched to a gene: 3.

Turning to this clone: Additional DNA sequences in this sample encode the identical CDR3. The rearrangement joins TRBV4-3 to TRBJ2-7, with 8 bases matching TRBD1. The CDR3 has 16 residues. V trimming: 4 bases; J trimming: 9 bases; junction bases outside the gene matches: 17. The germline V gene encodes CDR1 LGHNA and CDR2 YSLEER. The CDR3 coding sequence is TGCGCCAGCAGCCCACAGATTGACAGGGGAGGTTTCGTGCAGTACTTC. This codes for CASSPQIDRGGFVQYF.

The V gene is TRBV4-2, the J gene TRBJ2-1; TRBD2 matches at 11 bases. J was trimmed by 7 bases and V by 1 base; bases with no gene match: 3. The CDR3 length is 15 residues. Germline V lookup: CDR1 LGHNA, CDR2 YNFKEQ. CDR3 region: CASSQVGTSGNEQFF. CDR3 coding DNA: TGTGCCAGCAGCCAAGTCGGGACTAGCGGTAATGAGCAGTTCTTC.